This passage covers 32 T cell receptor beta chains from one sample sequenced in a study of blood T cell repertoires in COVID-19. The table came from immunoSEQ multiplex PCR; TCRdb's copy has only in-frame clones and leaves some out. Of some 260,000 clones in the sample, under 95% were seen once. Material: PBMCs or T cells enriched from blood (not recorded which). These receptors came from a woman in her late teens or twenties who had recovered from COVID-19.

This chain joins TRBV27 and TRBJ1-4; a weak D match, TRBD1 (5 bases). CDR1 MNHEY and CDR2 SMNVEV come from the germline V gene (reference sequence). The CDR3 spans 11 residues. Trimming took 5 bases from V and 12 from J, leaving 10 bases between them. This CDR3 is CASSNRLELFF. CDR3 nucleotides: TGTGCCAGCAGTAACAGGTTGGAACTGTTTTTT.

This sequence joins TRBV19 and TRBJ1-1, with 8 bases that match TRBD1. Looked up from germline, CDR1 is LNHDA and CDR2 is SQIVND (reference sequence). J lost 0 bases, V lost 7 bases, and 1 base had no gene match. CDR3 length: 13 amino acids. The CDR3 nucleotides are TGTGCCAGTACCAGGGGGCTGAACACTGAAGCTTTCTTT. Protein sequence: CASTRGLNTEAFF.

The V call is TRBV24-1, the J call TRBJ2-2, with 7 bases identical to TRBD1. Germline CDR1 reads KGHDR; CDR2 reads SFDVKD. This CDR3 region has 14 residues. Trimming cost V 4 bases and J 4 bases; bases outside gene matches: 2. As DNA, the CDR3 is TGTGCCACCAGTGAACGGACAGGCACCGGGGAGCTGTTTTTT. This encodes CATSERTGTGELFF.

This sequence joins TRBV3-1 (or the pseudogene TRBV3-2) and TRBJ2-7, with 9 positions matching TRBD1. With V trimmed by 4 bases and J by 6 bases, 7 bases remained unmatched. This CDR3 contains 14 residues. In germline, CDR1 is LGHDT, CDR2 YNNKEL (reference sequence). CDR3 bases: TGTGCCAGCAGCCGGACGGGACAGGGTTCCGAGCAGTACTTC. Its protein product is CASSRTGQGSEQYF.

The V and J genes are TRBV2 and TRBJ2-6; the D gene is possibly TRBD1 (6 bases). This CDR3 contains 14 residues. Germline CDR1 SNHLY, CDR2 FYNNEI. V lost 6 bases, J lost 4 bases, and 10 bases lay in between. The chain's CDR3 is CASRNTGGANVLTF. CDR3 DNA sequence: TGTGCCAGCAGGAATACAGGGGGGGCCAACGTCCTGACTTTC. Supplemented by reference TRBV2 and TRBJ2-6, the full variable domain reads EPEVTQTPSHQVTQMGQEVILRCVPISNHLYFYWYRQILGQKVEFLVSFYNNEISEKSEIFDDQFSVERPDGSNFTLKIRSTKLEDSAMYFCASRNTGGANVLTFGAGSRLTVL.

In DNA, the CDR3 is TGTGCCAGCCGACAGGGGGCAAGCTCCTATAATTCACCCCTCCACTTT. Its translation: CASRQGASSYNSPLHF. The chain carries TRBV7-8 and TRBJ1-6, with 10 nucleotides matching TRBD1. Looked up from germline, CDR1 is SGHVS and CDR2 is FQNEAQ. This CDR3 is built from 16 residues. With 8 bases clipped from V and 0 bases from J, the junction kept 4 bases outside the gene matches.

The chain links TRBV24-1 to TRBJ2-5; D ambiguous. This CDR3 contains 16 residues. V was cut by 5 bases and J by 1 base, with 16 bases left in between. The V gene's germline CDR1 is KGHDR and CDR2 SFDVKD. The CDR3 protein is CATSVPQTPGQETQYF. CDR3 nucleotides: TGTGCCACCAGTGTCCCTCAGACGCCAGGCCAAGAGACCCAGTACTTC.

The rearrangement joins TRBV13 to TRBJ2-1; 14 bases agree with TRBD2. Trimming cost V 3 bases and J 9 bases; bases outside gene matches: 7. Germline values: CDR1 PRHDT, CDR2 FYEKMQ (reference sequence). The CDR3 has 16 residues. The DNA of the CDR3 is TGTGCCAGCAGCTTCCCGACTAGCGGGGGGGCCGCTGAGCAGTTCTTC. Its protein is CASSFPTSGGAAEQFF.

This clone showed up just once. Other DNA sequences within the sample encode an identical CDR3. This chain links TRBV7-8 with TRBJ1-4; D remains unclear. The CDR3 has 13 residues. Germline-derived CDR1 and CDR2 are SGHVS and FQNEAQ. Trimming pared 1 base from V and 4 bases from J, leaving 4 bases between. In nucleotides, the CDR3 is TGTGCCAGCAGCTTAGGTCTTAATGAAAAACTGTTTTTT. Translated, it gives CASSLGLNEKLFF.

J is TRBJ1-1 and V is TRBV18, with a possible D match to TRBD1 (6 bases). CDR3 length equals 14 residues. Per germline, CDR1 KGHSH and CDR2 LQKENI. The V gene lost 3 bases and the J gene lost 10 bases, with 18 bases spanning the gap. The CDR3 protein is CASSPGAGAGVAFF. DNA of the CDR3: TGTGCCAGCTCACCGGGGGCTGGGGCCGGGGTAGCTTTCTTT.

V gene TRBV19 combines with J gene TRBJ2-1, with 10 bases identical to TRBD1. V lost 4 bases to trimming and J lost 5 bases; unmatched junction nucleotides: 14. CDR1 LNHDA and CDR2 SQIVND come from the germline V gene (reference sequence). The CDR3 is made up of 18 amino acids. The CDR3 bases are TGTGCCAGTAGTACCCGGACAGGGGGGTCCCAATGGAACAATGAGCAGTTCTTC. Translating gives CASSTRTGGSQWNNEQFF.

This sequence joins TRBV7-8 and TRBJ1-1, with a tentative D call TRBD1 (6 bases). This CDR3 is built from 16 residues. Germline V gives CDR1 SGHVS, CDR2 FQNEAQ. V was cut by 5 bases and J by 0 bases, with 16 bases left in between. As DNA, the CDR3 is TGTGCCAGCAGCCCCGCAGGGCAGGGGATGAACACTGAAGCTTTCTTT. Encoded protein: CASSPAGQGMNTEAFF.

The V call is TRBV3-1 (or the pseudogene TRBV3-2), the J call TRBJ1-2, with D tentatively TRBD1 (6 bases). The CDR3 is made up of 15 amino acids. CDR1 LGHDT and CDR2 YNNKEL come from the germline V gene (reference sequence). V lost 3 bases and J lost 6, with 17 bases in between. Written as DNA, the CDR3 is TGTGCCAGCAGCCAGAGGGGGTCGGCACGGGATGGCTACACCTTC. As protein: CASSQRGSARDGYTF.

The CDR3 protein is CASGYAGTGNYGYTF. The CDR3, as DNA: TGTGCCAGCGGATACGCCGGGACAGGAAACTATGGCTACACCTTC. This rearrangement joins TRBV28 to TRBJ1-2, with 8 positions matching TRBD1. With 8 bases clipped from V and 2 bases from J, the junction kept 10 bases outside the gene matches. CDR3 size: 15 residues. From germline, CDR1 is MDHEN and CDR2 SYDVKM.

In nucleotides, the CDR3 is TGTGCCAGCTCACCAGCTAGCGACTGGAATGAGCAGTTCTTC. Amino acid sequence: CASSPASDWNEQFF. V and J are TRBV18 and TRBJ2-1, with D possibly matching TRBD2 (6 bases). The length of the CDR3 is 14 residues. CDR1 KGHSH and CDR2 LQKENI come from the germline V gene. Trimming removed 2 bases at V and 7 bases at J, with 12 bases between.

The CDR3 bases are TGTGCCAGCAGCTTATTTCTAGCGGGAGATGAGCAGTTCTTC. Translating it yields CASSLFLAGDEQFF. The V call is TRBV7-3, the J call TRBJ2-1, with TRBD2 identical over 10 bases. The V gene end was trimmed by 2 bases and the J gene end by 8 bases; junction bases not matched to a gene: 3. The CDR3 is 14 amino acids. Germline V gene sequence: CDR1 SGHTA, CDR2 FQGTGA.

The DNA of the CDR3 is TGTGCCAGCAGTCCCCCAGGTTGGGGCCTCAGCACAGATACGCAGTATTTT. This translates into CASSPPGWGLSTDTQYF. The chain carries TRBV28 and TRBJ2-3; possible D gene TRBD1, 5 bases. Between the trimmed V and J ends, which lost 5 bases and 0 bases, there was a span of 18 bases. Per the germline V gene, CDR1 is MDHEN and CDR2 is SYDVKM. CDR3 length: 17 amino acids.

The chain links TRBV27 to TRBJ1-2, with TRBD1 matching 9 bases. Trimming cost V 5 bases and J 8 bases; bases outside gene matches: 9. From germline, CDR1 is MNHEY and CDR2 SMNVEV (reference sequence). This CDR3 contains 14 residues. For the CDR3, the DNA is TGTGCCAGCAGTCCCTACGGACAGGGGAAAGGCTACACCTTC. This translates into CASSPYGQGKGYTF.

The chain joins TRBV29-1 to TRBJ2-2; 9 bases agree with TRBD1. The V gene end was trimmed by 6 bases and the J gene end by 6 bases; junction bases not matched to a gene: 2. CDR3 size: 12 residues. Germline CDR1 reads SQVTM; CDR2 reads ANQGSEA. Here the CDR3 reads CSVNRGPGELFF. CDR3 sequence (DNA): TGCAGCGTGAACAGGGGGCCCGGGGAGCTGTTTTTT.

This clone was detected only once. This chain uses TRBV5-4 with TRBJ1-3; unclear D gene. Trimming pared 4 bases from V and 0 bases from J, leaving 17 bases between. This CDR3 region has 17 residues. The germline gives CDR1 SGHNT, CDR2 YYREEE (reference sequence). CDR3 nucleotide sequence: TGTGCCAGCAGCCGCGGGCAGGTAACCGCCTCTGGAAACACCATATATTTT. Its translation is CASSRGQVTASGNTIYF.

V is TRBV2 and J is TRBJ2-2; 7 bases agree with TRBD1. V shed 3 bases and J 6 bases; nucleotides not matched to a gene: 4. The germline V gene encodes CDR1 SNHLY and CDR2 FYNNEI. The CDR3 spans 14 residues. The CDR3 sequence: CASSELRGPGELFF. The CDR3 bases are TGTGCCAGCAGTGAGCTAAGGGGGCCCGGGGAGCTGTTTTTT.

This sequence joins TRBV5-1 and TRBJ1-6; a weak D match, TRBD1 (5 bases). Trimming took 0 bases from V and 8 from J, leaving 9 bases between them. The CDR3 is 14 residues long. Germline CDR1 reads SGHRS; CDR2 reads YFSETQ. The CDR3 DNA reads as TGCGCCAGCAGCTTGGCCGGAGGGGATTCACCCCTCCACTTT. Translating gives CASSLAGGDSPLHF.

The chain is built from TRBV4-2 and TRBJ1-1; 11 nucleotides agree with TRBD1. Trimming cost V 0 bases and J 6 bases; bases outside gene matches: 6. Germline CDR1 and CDR2: LGHNA and YNFKEQ. CDR3 length: 16 amino acids. The CDR3: CASSQDSGQGASEAFF. CDR3 in DNA: TGTGCCAGCAGCCAAGATTCAGGACAGGGGGCGTCTGAAGCTTTCTTT.

The chain carries TRBV7-2 and TRBJ1-2, with D perhaps matching TRBD1 (6 bases). There are 15 residues in the CDR3. The germline V and J ends were trimmed by 0 bases and 8 bases, with 16 bases remaining between them. CDR1 is SGHTA, CDR2 FQGNSA, per germline. In DNA, the CDR3 is TGTGCCAGCAGCTTAGCGGTATGGGGGCCGGACGGCTACACCTTC. It is translated as CASSLAVWGPDGYTF. The variable domain in full, completed from reference TRBV7-2 and TRBJ1-2, reads GAGVSQSPSNKVTEKGKDVELRCDPISGHTALYWYRQSLGQGLEFLIYFQGNSAPDKSGLPSDRFSAERTGGSVSTLTIQRTQQEDSAVYLCASSLAVWGPDGYTFGSGTRLTVV.

V gene TRBV4-1 combines with J gene TRBJ1-1; D is unclear. This CDR3 region has 13 residues. Trimming pared 0 bases from V and 7 bases from J, leaving 9 bases between. CDR1 is MGHRA and CDR2 is YSYEKL in the germline V gene. CDR3 DNA sequence: TGCGCCAGCAGCCAAGACGTTGTCAGTGAAGCTTTCTTT. Protein product: CASSQDVVSEAFF.

This clone has only a few counts. V usage is TRBV12-3 or TRBV12-4 and J usage is TRBJ2-7; D is ambiguous. The CDR3 is 13 residues long. V shed 0 bases and J shed 6 bases, with 9 bases lying between them. The chain's CDR3 is CASSLAVQVEQYF. In DNA, the CDR3 is TGTGCCAGCAGTTTAGCGGTTCAGGTCGAGCAGTACTTC.

This clone has just a few counts. The chain uses TRBV6-2 or TRBV6-3 and TRBJ2-3; 8 bases are a match to TRBD2. Germline V lookup: CDR1 MNHEY, CDR2 SVGEGT. The CDR3 covers 16 residues. J was trimmed by 6 bases and V by 0 bases; bases with no gene match: 8. The CDR3 sequence is CASSYSREAMVDTQYF. The CDR3 DNA sequence: TGTGCCAGCAGTTACTCGCGGGAGGCCATGGTGGATACGCAGTATTTT.

The gene calls are TRBV19 and TRBJ2-2; D gene unclear. This CDR3 is built from 13 residues. Germline loops: CDR1 LNHDA, CDR2 SQIVND (reference sequence). V lost 3 bases and J lost 7, with 9 bases in between. The CDR3 nucleotides read TGTGCCAGTAGTATTGCCGAGATCGGGGAGCTGTTTTTT. Translated, it gives CASSIAEIGELFF.

The chain is built from TRBV6-5 and TRBJ2-2; tentative D call: TRBD2 (5 bases). CDR3 length: 13 amino acids. Trimming pared 7 bases from V and 6 bases from J, leaving 12 bases between. CDR1 is MNHEY and CDR2 is SVGAGI in the germline V gene. CDR3 residues: CASKIRGAGELFF. The DNA of the CDR3 is TGTGCCAGCAAAATTCGGGGAGCCGGGGAGCTGTTTTTT.

The V call is TRBV24-1, the J call TRBJ2-7; no firm D call. This CDR3 is built from 13 residues. CDR1 is KGHDR, CDR2 SFDVKD, per germline. Trimming cost V 4 bases and J 0 bases, with 6 bases left between them. The CDR3 region has the DNA TGTGCCACCAGTGACTCTAGCTCCTACGAGCAGTACTTC. It translates to CATSDSSSYEQYF.

The V and J genes are TRBV28 and TRBJ2-7, with D uncertain. Deletions cut 6 bases from V and 0 bases from J, with 12 bases between. The germline gives CDR1 MDHEN, CDR2 SYDVKM. The CDR3 spans 14 residues. CDR3 region: CASSYLQSSYEQYF. CDR3 DNA: TGTGCCAGCAGCTACCTACAGAGCTCCTACGAGCAGTACTTC. The full variable domain, with the rest looked up from reference TRBV28 and TRBJ2-7, is DVKVTQSSRYLVKRTGEKVFLECVQDMDHENMFWYRQDPGLGLRLIYFSYDVKMKEKGDIPEGYSVSREKKERFSLILESASTNQTSMYLCASSYLQSSYEQYFGPGTRLTVT.

The genes are TRBV10-3 and TRBJ2-7; 8 bases agree with TRBD2. The V gene's germline CDR1 is ENHRY and CDR2 SYGVKD. After removal of 3 bases from V and 2 bases from J, the junction contained 6 bases not matched to a gene. This CDR3 spans 15 amino acids. CDR3 protein: CAISEGSGTPYEQYF. As DNA, the CDR3 is TGTGCCATCAGTGAAGGTAGCGGGACCCCCTACGAGCAGTACTTC.